The clone carrying this TCR beta chain was picked up one time. This sample is drawn from a study of blood T cell repertoires in COVID-19. Study information: Samples representing acute and convalescent COVID-19 were sourced from the United States, Italy and Spain. The cDNA or gDNA used as material had been derived from T cells, B-cell-depleted T cells, or PBMCs.

This CDR3 region has 14 residues. Germline loops: CDR1 SGHRS, CDR2 YFSETQ. Germline trimming cut 5 bases from V and 10 bases from J; bases unmatched to any gene: 9. Authors' analysis steps: Amplification with reference gene primers provided the estimates of nucleated cell counts. Assay: immunoSEQ multiplex PCR; the TCRdb copy retains only in-frame clones and omits some. The V and J calls and the clone size are those of that table, but D and trimming were determined from the DNA. The sample shows 150,000 to 200,000 clones, roughly 77% of them seen only once. This chain joins TRBV5-1 and TRBJ1-6; 7 positions match TRBD1. Sequencing was carried out using peripheral blood. The sequence was collected from a woman aged 40-49 years with COVID-19, enrolled during active disease. The CDR3: CASSYDRVNSPLHF. The CDR3 DNA follows: TGCGCCAGCAGTTACGACAGGGTCAACTCACCCCTCCACTTT.